This T cell receptor (beta chain) was captured in a study of somatic mutations in cytotoxic T cells in rheumatoid arthritis. Assay: immunoSEQ multiplex PCR; the TCRdb copy retains only in-frame clones and omits some. The data contain approximately 13,000 clones, 82% of them singletons. The receptor comes from an adult with rheumatoid arthritis. Sequenced: CD8+ T cells sorted from blood.

CDR3 protein: CASSGPLRGGGGTGELFF. CDR3 DNA: TGTGCCAGCAGCGGCCCTCTGCGCGGGGGGGGCGGTACCGGGGAGCTGTTTTTT. This chain joins TRBV7-3 and TRBJ2-2; 9 bases line up with TRBD2. Germline trimming cut 5 bases from V and 5 bases from J; bases unmatched to any gene: 15. The CDR3 has 18 residues. CDR1 is SGHTA, CDR2 FQGTGA, per germline.